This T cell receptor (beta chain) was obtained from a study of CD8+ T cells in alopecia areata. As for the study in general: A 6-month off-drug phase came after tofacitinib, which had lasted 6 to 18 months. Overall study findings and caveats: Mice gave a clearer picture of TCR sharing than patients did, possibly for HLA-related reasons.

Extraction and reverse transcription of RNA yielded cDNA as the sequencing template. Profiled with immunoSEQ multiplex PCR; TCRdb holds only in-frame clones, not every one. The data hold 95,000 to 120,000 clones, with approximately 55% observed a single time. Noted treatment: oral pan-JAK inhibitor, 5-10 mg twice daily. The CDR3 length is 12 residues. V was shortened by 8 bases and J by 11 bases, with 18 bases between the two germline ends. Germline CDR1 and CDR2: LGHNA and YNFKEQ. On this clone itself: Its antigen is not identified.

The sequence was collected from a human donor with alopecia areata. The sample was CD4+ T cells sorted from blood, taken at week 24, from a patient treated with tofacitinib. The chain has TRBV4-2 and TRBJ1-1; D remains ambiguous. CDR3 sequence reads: CASPPVGAGAFF. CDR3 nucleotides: TGTGCCAGCCCGCCCGTTGGCGCGGGGGCTTTCTTT.